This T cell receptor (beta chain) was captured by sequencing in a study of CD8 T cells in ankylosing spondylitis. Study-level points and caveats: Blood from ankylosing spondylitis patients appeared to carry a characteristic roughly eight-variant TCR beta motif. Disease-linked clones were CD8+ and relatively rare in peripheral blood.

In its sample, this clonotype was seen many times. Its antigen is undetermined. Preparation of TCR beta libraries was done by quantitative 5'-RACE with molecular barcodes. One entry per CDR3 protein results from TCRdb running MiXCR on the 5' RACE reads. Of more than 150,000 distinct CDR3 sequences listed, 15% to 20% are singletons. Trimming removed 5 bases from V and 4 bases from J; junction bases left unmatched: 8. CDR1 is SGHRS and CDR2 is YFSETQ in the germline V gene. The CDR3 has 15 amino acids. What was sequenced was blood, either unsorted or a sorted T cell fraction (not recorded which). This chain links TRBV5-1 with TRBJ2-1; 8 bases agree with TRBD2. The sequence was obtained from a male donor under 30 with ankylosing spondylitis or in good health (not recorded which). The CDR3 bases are TGCGCCAGCAGAGGCAGCGGGAGACGGTACAATGAGCAGTTCTTC. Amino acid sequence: CASRGSGRRYNEQFF. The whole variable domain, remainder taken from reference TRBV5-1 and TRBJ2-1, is KAGVTQTPRYLIKTRGQQVTLSCSPISGHRSVSWYQQTPGQGLQFLFEYFSETQRNKGNFPGRFSGRQFSNSRSEMNVSTLELGDSALYLCASRGSGRRYNEQFFGPGTRLTVL.